One and the same sample provided the 18 T cell receptor beta chains below, sequenced in a study of naive and memory T cell subsets. Amplification of ligated cDNA took four PCR rounds with SP2 and nested alpha and beta constant primers. TCRdb analysed the UMI-ligation and nested PCR reads with MiXCR anew, one entry per CDR3 protein. The data show approximately 37,000 distinct CDR3 sequences, about 11% seen once. Treatment defined: skin biopsy from PPD injection site in Mantoux-positive individual. A UMI-containing oligonucleotide was joined by 3' ligation to the TCR cDNA template. Sequencing was performed on skin, taken from a tuberculin skin test site. The receptors shown here come from an adult in good health.

This clonotype showed up just a few times. The CDR3 sequence is CASSVGTGGNTEAFF. The DNA of the CDR3 is TGCGCCAGCAGCGTCGGAACAGGGGGAAACACTGAAGCTTTCTTT. J is TRBJ1-1 and V is TRBV5-1, with 8 bases fitting TRBD1. The CDR3 covers 15 residues. The V and J ends lost 4 bases and 2 bases, in that order; junction bases with no gene match: 7. Germline V gene data show CDR1 as SGHRS and CDR2 as YFSETQ.

Many counts were recorded for this clonotype. The rearrangement links TRBV6-1 to TRBJ2-7; either TRBD1 or TRBD2 may fit D (5 bases each). The CDR3 has 16 residues. Trimming removed 0 bases from V and 0 bases from J, with 12 bases in between. Germline CDR1 and CDR2: MNHNS and SASEGT. CDR3 region: CASSEAEGFLSYEQYF. CDR3 nucleotide sequence: TGTGCCAGCAGTGAAGCTGAGGGGTTCCTCTCCTACGAGCAGTACTTC.

This clonotype occurred many times. This rearrangement joins TRBV18 to TRBJ2-4; no definite D call. Looked up from germline, CDR1 is KGHSH and CDR2 is LQKENI. The CDR3 covers 11 residues. V was clipped by 6 bases and J by 5 bases, with 5 bases between them. The chain's CDR3 is CASSRENIQYF. As DNA, the CDR3 is TGTGCCAGCTCTCGAGAAAACATTCAGTACTTC. The whole variable domain, remainder taken from reference TRBV18 and TRBJ2-4, is NAGVMQNPRHLVRRRGQEARLRCSPMKGHSHVYWYRQLPEEGLKFMVYLQKENIIDESGMPKERFSAEFPKEGPSILRIQQVVRGDSAAYFCASSRENIQYFGAGTRLSVL.

This clonotype has at least ten counts. The chain combines TRBV5-6 with TRBJ2-1, with a weak D call TRBD1 (6 bases). V was pared by 1 base and J by 0 bases, with 11 bases between. CDR1 and CDR2 from the germline V gene are SGHDT and YYEEEE. The CDR3 covers 16 residues. In nucleotides, the CDR3 is TGTGCCAGCAGCTTGTCAGGGACATACTCCTACAATGAGCAGTTCTTC. Translated: CASSLSGTYSYNEQFF.

This clonotype was observed many times. J is TRBJ2-3 and V is TRBV5-5; D is undetermined. The CDR3 covers 15 residues. The V gene lost 1 base and the J gene lost 2 bases, with 11 bases spanning the gap. CDR1 is SGHKS and CDR2 is YYEKEE in the germline V gene (reference sequence). The CDR3 sequence: CASSLFRQTTDTQYF. CDR3 coding DNA: TGTGCCAGCAGCTTGTTTCGGCAGACCACAGATACGCAGTATTTT.

In its sample, this clonotype was seen a few times. The rearrangement links TRBV11-2 to TRBJ2-5; TRBD2 agrees at 8 bases. The trim removed 5 bases at V and 9 bases at J, leaving 14 bases unmatched. Germline CDR1 is SGHAT and CDR2 is FQNNGV. The CDR3 is 15 residues long. The CDR3 protein is CASSHPRRGSGAQYF. The CDR3, as DNA: TGTGCCAGCAGCCACCCCCGCCGGGGTAGCGGGGCCCAGTACTTC.

J is TRBJ2-7 and V is TRBV11-2; 7 bases are a match to TRBD1. V lost 4 bases, J lost 5 bases, and 5 bases stayed unmatched. Germline CDR1 reads SGHAT; CDR2 reads FQNNGV. The CDR3 runs 13 residues. The CDR3 nucleotides read TGTGCCAGCAGCTCGCCGACAGGGCACGAGCAGTACTTC. Its protein product is CASSSPTGHEQYF.

This clonotype was observed at least ten times. V gene TRBV4-2 combines with J gene TRBJ1-1, with a possible D match to TRBD1 (6 bases). Germline lookup yields CDR1 LGHNA and CDR2 YNFKEQ. Trimming stripped 0 bases from V and 4 bases from J, with 12 bases between. This CDR3 spans 15 amino acids. The CDR3 is CASSQDTGQGTEAFF. The CDR3 DNA sequence: TGTGCCAGCAGCCAAGATACAGGGCAAGGCACTGAAGCTTTCTTT.

This clonotype was seen only a few times. CDR3 sequence reads: CASSPQGRGRNEQFF. The CDR3 DNA is TGCGCCAGCAGCCCCCAGGGTCGGGGGCGCAATGAGCAGTTCTTC. The rearrangement links TRBV4-1 to TRBJ2-1, with D possibly being TRBD1 or TRBD2 (6 bases each). There are 15 residues in the CDR3. V lost 4 bases to trimming and J lost 6 bases, with 16 bases between them. Germline CDR1 is MGHRA and CDR2 is YSYEKL.

Ten or more counts support this clonotype. The chain recombines TRBV24-1 with TRBJ2-1; 7 bases agree with TRBD1. The junction had 8 bases not matched to a gene; V was cut back by 3 bases and J by 1 base. Germline CDR1 reads KGHDR; CDR2 reads SFDVKD. This CDR3 is built from 17 residues. DNA of the CDR3: TGTGCCACCAGTGATGCCTCCGGGACAGCGTCCTACAATGAGCAGTTCTTC. Its protein is CATSDASGTASYNEQFF.

This clonotype was seen many times. The gene calls are TRBV20-1 and TRBJ2-7, with 7 positions matching TRBD1. This CDR3 region has 13 residues. Germline V CDR1 and CDR2: DFQATT, SNEGSKA (reference sequence). J lost 2 bases, V lost 4 bases, and 5 bases had no gene match. The CDR3 region has the DNA TGCAGTGCTACCTCAGGACAGGCCTACGAGCAGTACTTC. Its protein is CSATSGQAYEQYF.

In its sample, this clonotype was seen many times. The chain carries TRBV30 and TRBJ2-1; 8 positions agree with TRBD1. Germline V gives CDR1 GTSNPN, CDR2 SVGIG (reference sequence). The ends lost 4 bases at V and 7 bases at J; junction bases unmatched: 9. The length of the CDR3 is 14 residues. The CDR3 coding sequence is TGTGCCTGGAAATGGGGCAGGGGGCGGAATGAGCAGTTCTTC. As protein: CAWKWGRGRNEQFF.

This clonotype was counted between two and nine times. The V and J genes are TRBV20-1 and TRBJ2-1, with TRBD1 as a possible D gene (7 bases). This CDR3 has 14 residues. Between the trimmed V and J ends, which lost 5 bases and 5 bases, there was a span of 16 bases. CDR1 and CDR2 from the germline V gene are DFQATT and SNEGSKA (reference sequence). CDR3: CSALEGAINNEQFF. CDR3 nucleotide sequence: TGCAGTGCTTTGGAGGGGGCAATAAACAATGAGCAGTTCTTC.

This clonotype was detected a few times. The chain carries TRBV28 and TRBJ1-5; D is unclear. The CDR3 extends over 15 amino acids. The V end lost 2 bases, the J end lost 9 bases, and 17 bases lay between the germline ends. In germline, CDR1 is MDHEN, CDR2 SYDVKM. In DNA form, the CDR3 reads TGTGCCAGCAGTTTAGAGTGGGCGAGGTCGTGGCCCCAGCATTTT. Translated: CASSLEWARSWPQHF.

V is TRBV5-1 and J is TRBJ2-5; 8 nucleotides align to TRBD1. The germline V gene encodes CDR1 SGHRS and CDR2 YFSETQ. CDR3 length equals 17 residues. The J segment lost 5 bases and the V segment lost 4 bases, leaving 16 bases of the junction unmatched. The CDR3 coding sequence is TGCGCCAGCAGCCCCTCAGCGGCAGGGGGCTCGTTTGAGACCCAGTACTTC. Translating it yields CASSPSAAGGSFETQYF.

This clonotype has ten or more counts. This chain connects TRBV12-3 or TRBV12-4 to TRBJ2-1, with D unresolved. CDR3 length equals 14 residues. V lost 8 bases to trimming and J lost 1 base, with 12 bases between them. The CDR3 nucleotides are TGTGCCAGCTGCCTGGTGGGGTCCTACAATGAGCAGTTCTTC. It encodes CASCLVGSYNEQFF.

The V call is TRBV11-2, the J call TRBJ2-1, with 9 positions matching TRBD1. Trimming took 6 bases from V and 10 from J; bases not matched to a gene: 4. In germline, CDR1 is SGHAT, CDR2 FQNNGV. The CDR3 consists of 12 residues. The DNA of the CDR3 is TGTGCCAGCAGTCGGGACAGGGACGAGCAGTTCTTC. Residues: CASSRDRDEQFF.

This clonotype came up many times. The rearrangement links TRBV18 to TRBJ2-1, with D tentatively TRBD2 (6 bases). Per the germline V gene, CDR1 is KGHSH and CDR2 is LQKENI. The V gene lost 8 bases and the J gene lost 2 bases, with 16 bases spanning the gap. The CDR3 sequence is 15 residues long. As DNA, the CDR3 is TGTGCCAGCCTCGCGGGCGGGGCAGCCTACAATGAGCAGTTCTTC. It specifies CASLAGGAAYNEQFF.